This T cell receptor (beta chain) was documented in a study of post-analysis software for immune sequencing data. Findings of the study overall: A few TRBV segments (TRBV5-6, TRBV5-1 and TRBV20-1 among them) occurred more frequently in patients than in controls.

TCR beta cDNA libraries had unique molecular identifiers. MiXCR was run by TCRdb on the PCR reads, yielding one entry per CDR3 protein. The sample contains 600,000 to 750,000 distinct CDR3 sequences, roughly three fifths of which appear only once. V was pared by 4 bases and J by 2 bases, with 19 bases between. The CDR3 has 16 amino acids. From germline, CDR1 is SGHRS and CDR2 YFSETQ. This clonotype has a single count. Its antigen is unknown. The receptor was derived from a girl aged 2 to 9 with multiple sclerosis. The V and J genes are TRBV5-1 and TRBJ2-7; D is uncertain. The sequenced sample consisted of blood. The CDR3 region has the DNA TGCGCCAGCAGCCCCGTCCTTCCGGACCTTACCTACGAGCAGTACTTC. Protein: CASSPVLPDLTYEQYF.